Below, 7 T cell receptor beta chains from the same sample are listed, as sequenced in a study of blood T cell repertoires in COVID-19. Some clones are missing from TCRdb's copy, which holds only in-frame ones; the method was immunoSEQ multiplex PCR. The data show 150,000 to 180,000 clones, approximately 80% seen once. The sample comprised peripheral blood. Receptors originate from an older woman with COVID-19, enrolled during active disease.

The CDR3 is CASSLETGGRGEQFF. CDR3 nucleotide sequence: TGTGCCAGCAGCTTAGAGACGGGGGGGCGAGGTGAGCAGTTCTTC. The J gene is TRBJ2-1, the V gene TRBV7-3; 8 nucleotides align to TRBD2. Per germline, CDR1 SGHTA and CDR2 FQGTGA. CDR3 length: 15 amino acids. V lost 2 bases, J lost 9 bases, and 9 bases stayed unmatched. The whole variable domain, filled in from reference TRBV7-3 and TRBJ2-1, reads GAGVSQTPSNKVTEKGKYVELRCDPISGHTALYWYRQSLGQGPEFLIYFQGTGAADDSGLPNDRFFAVRPEGSVSTLKIQRTERGDSAVYLCASSLETGGRGEQFFGPGTRLTVL.

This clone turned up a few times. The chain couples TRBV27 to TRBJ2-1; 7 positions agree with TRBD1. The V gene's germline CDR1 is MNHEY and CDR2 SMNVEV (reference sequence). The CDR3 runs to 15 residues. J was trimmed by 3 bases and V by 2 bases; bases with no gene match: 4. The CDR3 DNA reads TGTGCCAGCAGTTTAACAGGGGCAAACTACAATGAGCAGTTCTTC. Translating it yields CASSLTGANYNEQFF.

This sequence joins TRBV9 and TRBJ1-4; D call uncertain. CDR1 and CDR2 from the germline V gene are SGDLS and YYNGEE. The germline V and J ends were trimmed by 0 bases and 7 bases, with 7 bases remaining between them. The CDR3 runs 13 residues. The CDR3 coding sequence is TGTGCCAGCAGCGTAGGAGGAACTGAAAAACTGTTTTTT. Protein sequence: CASSVGGTEKLFF.

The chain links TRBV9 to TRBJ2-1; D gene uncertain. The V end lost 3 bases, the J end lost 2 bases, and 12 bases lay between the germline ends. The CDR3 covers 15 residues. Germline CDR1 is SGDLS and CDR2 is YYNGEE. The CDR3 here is CASSAAPGPYNEQFF. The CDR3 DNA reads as TGTGCCAGCAGCGCGGCCCCAGGCCCCTACAATGAGCAGTTCTTC.

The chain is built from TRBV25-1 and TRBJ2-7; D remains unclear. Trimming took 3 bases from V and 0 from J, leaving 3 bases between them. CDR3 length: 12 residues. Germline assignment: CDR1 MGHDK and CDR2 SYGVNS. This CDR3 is CASSDISYEQYF. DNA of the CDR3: TGTGCCAGCAGTGACATCTCCTACGAGCAGTACTTC.

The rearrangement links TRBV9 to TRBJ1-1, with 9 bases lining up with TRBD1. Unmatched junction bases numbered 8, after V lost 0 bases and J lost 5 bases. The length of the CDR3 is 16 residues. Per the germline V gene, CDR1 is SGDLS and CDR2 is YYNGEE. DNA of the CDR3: TGTGCCAGCAGCGTAGGGGAGGGACAGGGAGGAACTGAAGCTTTCTTT. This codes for CASSVGEGQGGTEAFF.

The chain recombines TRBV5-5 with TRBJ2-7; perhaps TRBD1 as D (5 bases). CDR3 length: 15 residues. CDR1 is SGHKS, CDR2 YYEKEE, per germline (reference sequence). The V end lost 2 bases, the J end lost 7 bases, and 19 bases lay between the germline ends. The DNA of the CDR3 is TGTGCCAGCAGCTTCCGATTTCAGGGCCTGGGTGAGCAGTACGTC. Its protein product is CASSFRFQGLGEQYV.